This T cell receptor (beta chain) was profiled in a study of shared clonotypes between healthy human individuals. Findings of the study overall: Non-shared clonotypes showed lower generation probabilities than clonotypes common to all four donors.

The CDR3 totals 13 residues. The germline CDR1 and CDR2 sequences are MDHEN and SYDVKM. Between the trimmed V and J ends, which lost 5 bases and 5 bases, there was a span of 12 bases. To note about this clone: Its specificity is unknown.

At deep level, the assay was performed. Authors' processing steps: Junction-only sequences without quality scores were provided by ImmunoSEQ, so filtering was different. Here immunoSEQ multiplex PCR was the method, and the copy in TCRdb shows in-frame clones only, minus some. V and J calls and clone size are those listed in that table; D and trimming were worked out from the DNA. Altogether a few hundred thousand clones are present, around 97% being singletons, with the ten largest covering less than 0.065%. The gene calls are TRBV28 and TRBJ1-2; D might be TRBD1 (6 bases). This TCR derives from a woman younger than 45 in good health. The sequenced sample was naive CD4+ T cells sorted from blood. As for subset: CD45RA+ positively selected. CDR3 in amino acids: CASSRGDIYGYTF. In DNA form, the CDR3 reads TGTGCCAGCAGTCGGGGGGACATTTATGGCTACACCTTC.